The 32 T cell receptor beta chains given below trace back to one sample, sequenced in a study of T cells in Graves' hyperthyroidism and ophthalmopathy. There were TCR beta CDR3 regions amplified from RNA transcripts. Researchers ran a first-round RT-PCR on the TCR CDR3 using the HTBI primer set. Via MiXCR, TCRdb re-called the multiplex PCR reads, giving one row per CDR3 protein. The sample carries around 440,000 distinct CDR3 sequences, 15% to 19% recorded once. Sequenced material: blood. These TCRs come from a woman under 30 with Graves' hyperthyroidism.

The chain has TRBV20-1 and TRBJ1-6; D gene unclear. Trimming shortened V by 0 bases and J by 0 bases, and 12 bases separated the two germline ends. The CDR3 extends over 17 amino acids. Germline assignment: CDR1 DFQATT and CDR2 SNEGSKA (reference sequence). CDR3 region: CSAREMDASSYNSPLHF. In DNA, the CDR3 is TGCAGTGCTAGAGAAATGGACGCAAGCTCCTATAATTCACCCCTCCACTTT.

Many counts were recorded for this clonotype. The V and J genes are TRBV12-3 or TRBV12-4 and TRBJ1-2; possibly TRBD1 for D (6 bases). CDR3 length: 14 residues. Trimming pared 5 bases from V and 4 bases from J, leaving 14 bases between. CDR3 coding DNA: TGTGCCAGCAGTCCTGGGGGGGGCAGCTATGGCTACACCTTC. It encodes CASSPGGGSYGYTF.

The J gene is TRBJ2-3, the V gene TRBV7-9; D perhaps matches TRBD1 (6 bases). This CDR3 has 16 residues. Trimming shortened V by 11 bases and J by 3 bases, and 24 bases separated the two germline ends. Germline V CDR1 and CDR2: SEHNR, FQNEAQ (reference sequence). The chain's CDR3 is CADTAHPARGTDTQYF. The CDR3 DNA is TGTGCCGATACAGCTCACCCGGCCAGGGGAACAGATACGCAGTATTTT.

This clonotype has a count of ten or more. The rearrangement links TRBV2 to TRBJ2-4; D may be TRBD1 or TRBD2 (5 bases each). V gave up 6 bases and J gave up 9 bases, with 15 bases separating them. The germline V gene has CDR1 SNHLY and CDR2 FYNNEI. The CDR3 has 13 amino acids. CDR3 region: CASSPTPRGIQYF. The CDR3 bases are TGTGCCAGCAGCCCGACACCGAGGGGCATTCAGTACTTC.

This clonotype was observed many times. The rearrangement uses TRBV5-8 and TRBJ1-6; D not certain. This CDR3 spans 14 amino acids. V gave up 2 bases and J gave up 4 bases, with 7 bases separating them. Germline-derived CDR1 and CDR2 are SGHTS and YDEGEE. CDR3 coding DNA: TGTGCCAGCAGCTTTACCCAGTATAATTCACCCCTCCACTTT. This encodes CASSFTQYNSPLHF.

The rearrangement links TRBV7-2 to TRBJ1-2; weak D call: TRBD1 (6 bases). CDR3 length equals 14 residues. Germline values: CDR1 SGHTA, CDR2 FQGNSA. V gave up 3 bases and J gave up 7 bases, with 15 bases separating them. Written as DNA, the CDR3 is TGTGCCAGCAGCTTGGGGAACAGGGTGTCTGGCTACACCTTC. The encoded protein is CASSLGNRVSGYTF.

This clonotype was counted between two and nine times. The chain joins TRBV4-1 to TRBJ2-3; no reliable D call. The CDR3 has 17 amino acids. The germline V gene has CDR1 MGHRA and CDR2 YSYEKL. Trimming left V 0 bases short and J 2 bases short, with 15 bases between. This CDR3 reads CASSQDRFGEHTDTQYF. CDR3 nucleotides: TGCGCCAGCAGCCAAGATAGATTTGGTGAGCACACAGATACGCAGTATTTT.

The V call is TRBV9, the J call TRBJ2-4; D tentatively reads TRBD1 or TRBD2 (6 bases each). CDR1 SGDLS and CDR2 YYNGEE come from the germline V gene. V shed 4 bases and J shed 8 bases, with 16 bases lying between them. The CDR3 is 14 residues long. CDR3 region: CASSPYGGEDIQYF. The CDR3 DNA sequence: TGTGCCAGCAGCCCCTACGGGGGCGAGGACATTCAGTACTTC.

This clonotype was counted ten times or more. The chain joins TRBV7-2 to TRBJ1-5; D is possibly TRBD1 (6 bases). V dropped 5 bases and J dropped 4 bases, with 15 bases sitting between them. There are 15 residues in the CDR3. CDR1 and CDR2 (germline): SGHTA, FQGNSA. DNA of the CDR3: TGTGCCAGCAGCCCCTGGGACACGATTAATCAGCCCCAGCATTTT. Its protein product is CASSPWDTINQPQHF.

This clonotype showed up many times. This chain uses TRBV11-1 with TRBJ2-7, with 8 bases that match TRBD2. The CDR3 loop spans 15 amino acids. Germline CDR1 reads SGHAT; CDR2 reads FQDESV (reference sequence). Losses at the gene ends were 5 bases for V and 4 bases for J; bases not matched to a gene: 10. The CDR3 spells CASSPGLAPIYEQYF. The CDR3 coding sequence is TGTGCCAGCAGCCCCGGACTAGCCCCAATATACGAGCAGTACTTC.

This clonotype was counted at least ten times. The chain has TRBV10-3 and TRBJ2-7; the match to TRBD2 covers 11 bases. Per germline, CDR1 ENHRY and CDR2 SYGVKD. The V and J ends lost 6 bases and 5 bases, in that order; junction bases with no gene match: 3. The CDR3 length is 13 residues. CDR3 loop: CAIRASGRNEQYF. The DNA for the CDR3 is TGTGCCATCAGGGCTAGCGGGAGGAACGAGCAGTACTTC.

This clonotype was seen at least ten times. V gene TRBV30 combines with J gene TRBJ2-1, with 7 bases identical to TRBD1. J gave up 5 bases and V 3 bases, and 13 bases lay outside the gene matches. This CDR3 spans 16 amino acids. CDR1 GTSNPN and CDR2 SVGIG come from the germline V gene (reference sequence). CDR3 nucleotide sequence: TGTGCCTGGAGAGTTGCAGGACAGGCTAAGAACAATGAGCAGTTCTTC. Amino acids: CAWRVAGQAKNNEQFF.

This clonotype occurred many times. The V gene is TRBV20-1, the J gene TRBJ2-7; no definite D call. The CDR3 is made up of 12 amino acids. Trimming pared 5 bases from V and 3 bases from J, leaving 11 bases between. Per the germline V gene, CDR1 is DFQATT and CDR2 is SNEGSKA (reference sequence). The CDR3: CSAAPDGYEQYF. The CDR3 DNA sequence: TGCAGTGCTGCTCCCGACGGCTACGAGCAGTACTTC.

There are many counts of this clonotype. The CDR3 DNA sequence: TGTGCCAGCACCCCAGGGACAGCCTCCTACAATGAGCAGTTCTTC. Translation gives CASTPGTASYNEQFF. The V gene is TRBV6-1, the J gene TRBJ2-1, with 7 bases fitting TRBD1. Unmatched junction bases numbered 6, after V lost 7 bases and J lost 0 bases. This CDR3 is 15 amino acids long. The germline V gene encodes CDR1 MNHNS and CDR2 SASEGT.

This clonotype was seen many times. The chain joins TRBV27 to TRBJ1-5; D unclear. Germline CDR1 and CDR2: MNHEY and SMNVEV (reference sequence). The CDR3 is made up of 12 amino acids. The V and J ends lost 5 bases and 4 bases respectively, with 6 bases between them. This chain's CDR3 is CASSQLNQPQHF. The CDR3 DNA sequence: TGTGCCAGCAGTCAACTGAATCAGCCCCAGCATTTT.

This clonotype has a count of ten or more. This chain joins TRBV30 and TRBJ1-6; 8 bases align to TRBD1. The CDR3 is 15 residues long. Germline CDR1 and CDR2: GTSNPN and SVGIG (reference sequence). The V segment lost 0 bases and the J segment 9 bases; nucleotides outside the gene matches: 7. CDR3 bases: TGTGCCTGGAGTGTACGGGGGACAGGAGGTTCACCCCTCCACTTT. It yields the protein CAWSVRGTGGSPLHF.

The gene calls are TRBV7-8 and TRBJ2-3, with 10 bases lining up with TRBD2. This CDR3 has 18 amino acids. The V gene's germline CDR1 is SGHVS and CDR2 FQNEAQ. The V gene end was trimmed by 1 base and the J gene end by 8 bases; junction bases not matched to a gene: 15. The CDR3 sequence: CASSLVPPGLARTATQYF. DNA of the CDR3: TGTGCCAGCAGCTTAGTGCCCCCGGGACTAGCGAGGACGGCTACGCAGTATTTT.

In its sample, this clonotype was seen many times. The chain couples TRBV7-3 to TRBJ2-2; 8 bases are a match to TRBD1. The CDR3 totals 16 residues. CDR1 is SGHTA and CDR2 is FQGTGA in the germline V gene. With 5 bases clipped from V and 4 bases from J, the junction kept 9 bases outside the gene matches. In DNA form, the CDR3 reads TGTGCCAGCAGCCTCGGTCCAGGGGGCGCCACCGGGGAGCTGTTTTTT. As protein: CASSLGPGGATGELFF.

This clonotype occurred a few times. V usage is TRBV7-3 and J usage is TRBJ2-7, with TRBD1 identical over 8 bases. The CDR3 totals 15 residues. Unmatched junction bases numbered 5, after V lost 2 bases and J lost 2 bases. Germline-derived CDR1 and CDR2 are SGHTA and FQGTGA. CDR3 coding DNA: TGTGCCAGCAGCTTAGGCAAGACAGGGGCCTACGAGCAGTACTTC. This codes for CASSLGKTGAYEQYF.

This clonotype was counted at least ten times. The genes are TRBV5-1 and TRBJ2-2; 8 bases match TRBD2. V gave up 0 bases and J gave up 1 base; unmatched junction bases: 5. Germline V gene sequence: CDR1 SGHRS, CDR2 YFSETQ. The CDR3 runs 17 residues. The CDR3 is CASSLEVAGGNTGELFF. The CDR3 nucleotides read TGCGCCAGCAGCTTGGAAGTGGCGGGAGGGAACACCGGGGAGCTGTTTTTT.

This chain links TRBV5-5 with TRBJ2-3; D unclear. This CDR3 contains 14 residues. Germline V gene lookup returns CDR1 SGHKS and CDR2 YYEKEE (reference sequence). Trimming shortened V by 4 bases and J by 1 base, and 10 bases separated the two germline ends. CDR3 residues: CASSLSLGTDTQYF. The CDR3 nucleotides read TGTGCCAGCAGCCTATCCTTAGGCACAGATACGCAGTATTTT.

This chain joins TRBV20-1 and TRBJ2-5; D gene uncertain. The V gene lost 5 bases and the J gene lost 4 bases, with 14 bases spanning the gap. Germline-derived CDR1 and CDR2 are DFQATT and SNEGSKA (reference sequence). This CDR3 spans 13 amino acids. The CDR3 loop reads CSARAPGLETQYF. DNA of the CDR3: TGCAGTGCTCGGGCGCCTGGCTTAGAGACCCAGTACTTC.

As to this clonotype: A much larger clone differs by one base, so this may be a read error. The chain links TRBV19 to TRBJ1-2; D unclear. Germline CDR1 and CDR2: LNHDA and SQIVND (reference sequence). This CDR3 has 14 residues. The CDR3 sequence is CASSPQTAPYCYTF. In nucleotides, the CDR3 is TGTGCCAGTAGCCCCCAGACGGCTCCCTATTGCTACACCTTC. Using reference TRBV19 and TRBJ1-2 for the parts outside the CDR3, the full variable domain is DGGITQSPKYLFRKEGQNVTLSCEQNLNHDAMYWYRQDPGQGLRLIYYSQIVNDFQKGDIAEGYSVSREKKESFPLTVTSAQKNPTAFYLCASSPQTAPYCYTFGSGTRLTVV.

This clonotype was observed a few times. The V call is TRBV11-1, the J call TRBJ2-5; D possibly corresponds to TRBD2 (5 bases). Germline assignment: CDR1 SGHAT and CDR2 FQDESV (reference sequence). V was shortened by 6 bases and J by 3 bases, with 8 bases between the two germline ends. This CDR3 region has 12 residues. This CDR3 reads CASRDSKETQYF. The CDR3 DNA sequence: TGTGCCAGCAGGGACTCCAAAGAGACCCAGTACTTC.

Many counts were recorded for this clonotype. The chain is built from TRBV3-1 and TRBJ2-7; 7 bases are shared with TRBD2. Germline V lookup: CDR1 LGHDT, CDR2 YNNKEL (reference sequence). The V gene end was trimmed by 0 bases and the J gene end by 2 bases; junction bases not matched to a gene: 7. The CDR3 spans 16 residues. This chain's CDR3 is CASSQDKWGGTYEQYF. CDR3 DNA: TGTGCCAGCAGCCAAGATAAGTGGGGGGGGACCTACGAGCAGTACTTC.

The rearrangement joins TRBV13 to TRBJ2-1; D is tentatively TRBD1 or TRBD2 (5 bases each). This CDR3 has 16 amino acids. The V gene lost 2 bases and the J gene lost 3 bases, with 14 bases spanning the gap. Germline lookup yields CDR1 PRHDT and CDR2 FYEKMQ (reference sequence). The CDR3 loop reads CASSLLRSGHYNEQFF. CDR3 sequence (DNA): TGTGCCAGCAGCTTATTGAGAAGCGGACACTACAATGAGCAGTTCTTC.

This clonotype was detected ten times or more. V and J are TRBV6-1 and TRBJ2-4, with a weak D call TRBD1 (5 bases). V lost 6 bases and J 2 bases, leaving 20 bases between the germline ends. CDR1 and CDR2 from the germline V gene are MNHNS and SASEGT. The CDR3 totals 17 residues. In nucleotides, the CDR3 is TGTGCCAGCAGGAAGACACATCAGGGTGGAACCAAAAACATTCAGTACTTC. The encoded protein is CASRKTHQGGTKNIQYF.

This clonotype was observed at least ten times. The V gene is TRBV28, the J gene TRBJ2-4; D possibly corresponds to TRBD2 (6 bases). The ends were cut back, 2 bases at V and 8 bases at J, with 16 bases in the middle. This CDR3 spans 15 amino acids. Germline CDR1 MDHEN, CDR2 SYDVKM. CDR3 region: CASSLLREPRDIQYF. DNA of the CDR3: TGTGCCAGCAGTTTACTTCGGGAGCCAAGGGACATTCAGTACTTC.

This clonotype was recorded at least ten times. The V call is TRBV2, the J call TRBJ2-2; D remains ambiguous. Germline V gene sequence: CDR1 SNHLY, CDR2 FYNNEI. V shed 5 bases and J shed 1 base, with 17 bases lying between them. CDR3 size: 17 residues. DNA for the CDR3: TGTGCCAGCAGTCCGAAGGATCGGGCTGGGAACACCGGGGAGCTGTTTTTT. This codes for CASSPKDRAGNTGELFF. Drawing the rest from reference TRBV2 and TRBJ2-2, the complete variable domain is EPEVTQTPSHQVTQMGQEVILRCVPISNHLYFYWYRQILGQKVEFLVSFYNNEISEKSEIFDDQFSVERPDGSNFTLKIRSTKLEDSAMYFCASSPKDRAGNTGELFFGEGSRLTVL.

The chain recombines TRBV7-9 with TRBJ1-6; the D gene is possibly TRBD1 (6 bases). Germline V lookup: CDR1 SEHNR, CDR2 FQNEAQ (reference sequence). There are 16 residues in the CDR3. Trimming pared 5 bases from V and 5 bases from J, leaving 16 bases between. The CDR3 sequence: CASSRRGALNNSPLHF. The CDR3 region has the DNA TGTGCCAGCAGCCGTCGGGGGGCCCTAAATAATTCACCCCTCCACTTT. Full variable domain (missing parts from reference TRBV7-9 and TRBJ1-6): DTGVSQNPRHKITKRGQNVTFRCDPISEHNRLYWYRQTLGQGPEFLTYFQNEAQLEKSRLLSDRFSAERPKGSFSTLEIQRTEQGDSAMYLCASSRRGALNNSPLHFGNGTRLTVT.

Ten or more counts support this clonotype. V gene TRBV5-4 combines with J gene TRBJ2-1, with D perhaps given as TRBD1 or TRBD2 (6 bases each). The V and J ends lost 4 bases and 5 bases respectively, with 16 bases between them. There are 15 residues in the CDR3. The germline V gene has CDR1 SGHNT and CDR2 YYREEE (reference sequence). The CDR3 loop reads CASSPVGGPNNEQFF. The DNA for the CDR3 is TGTGCCAGCAGCCCCGTTGGGGGGCCGAACAATGAGCAGTTCTTC.

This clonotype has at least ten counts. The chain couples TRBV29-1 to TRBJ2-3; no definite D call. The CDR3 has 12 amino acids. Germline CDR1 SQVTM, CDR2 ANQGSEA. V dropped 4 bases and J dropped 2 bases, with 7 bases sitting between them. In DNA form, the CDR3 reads TGCAGCGTTGCACCCCTCACAGATACGCAGTATTTT. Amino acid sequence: CSVAPLTDTQYF.